This T cell receptor beta chain emerged from a study of blood T cells in healthy people across ages. Whole-study findings and limits: Diversity of TCR beta correlated strongly with naive T cell percentage.

With a J-beta primer mix and a sample-barcoded 5' primer, a second PCR ran 7 to 11 cycles. Each CDR3 protein gets one entry after TCRdb re-called the 5' RACE reads with MiXCR. The repertoire consists of roughly 1.5 million distinct CDR3 sequences, with approximately 42% occurring once and the leading ten covering about 4%. Each sample yielded at least 5.5 micrograms of PBMC total RNA. For this clonotype: Its specificity is unknown.

This sequence originates from a woman in her late teens or twenties in good health. Sequenced input: blood.

The CDR3 DNA reads TGTGCCAGCAGTGGACCCGGCAATTCACCCCTCCACTTT. Translating gives CASSGPGNSPLHF. This rearrangement joins TRBV12-3 or TRBV12-4 to TRBJ1-6; no reliable D call. Trimming stripped 5 bases from V and 7 bases from J, with 9 bases between. The CDR3 runs 13 residues.